The 28 T cell receptor beta chains below all came from one sample that was sequenced in a study of shared clonotypes between healthy human individuals. TCRdb's table, derived via immunoSEQ multiplex PCR, lists solely in-frame clones and lacks some. The sample includes under 2,500,000 clones, approximately 94% of them seen just once. Input material: naive CD4+ T cells sorted from blood. Subset of the sample: CD45RA+ positively selected. Receptor source: a man between 18 and 29 years old in good health.

The count of this clone is one. The genes are TRBV9 and TRBJ2-7; the match to TRBD2 covers 11 bases. V was clipped by 0 bases and J by 0 bases; unmatched bases: 5. CDR3 length equals 17 residues. Germline CDR1 and CDR2: SGDLS and YYNGEE. The chain's CDR3 is CASSVGGTSGNSYEQYF. CDR3 coding DNA: TGTGCCAGCAGCGTAGGGGGGACTAGCGGAAACTCCTACGAGCAGTACTTC.

The rearrangement uses TRBV5-1 and TRBJ2-7; TRBD1 is a possible D gene (6 bases). This CDR3 is 14 amino acids long. V dropped 0 bases and J dropped 5 bases, with 12 bases sitting between them. The germline CDR1 and CDR2 sequences are SGHRS and YFSETQ. The CDR3 coding sequence is TGCGCCAGCAGCTTGGGTATTTCAGGGGACGAGCAGTACTTC. Translated: CASSLGISGDEQYF.

The chain employs TRBV5-1 and TRBJ1-5; perhaps TRBD1 as D (5 bases). V lost 0 bases and J 2 bases, leaving 12 bases between the germline ends. CDR1 is SGHRS and CDR2 is YFSETQ in the germline V gene. The CDR3 has 16 amino acids. The CDR3, as DNA: TGCGCCAGCAGCTTGGATGGACCGGGGGGCAATCAGCCCCAGCATTTT. The encoded protein is CASSLDGPGGNQPQHF.

This chain uses TRBV6-6 with TRBJ2-1; 13 nucleotides match TRBD2. This CDR3 spans 16 amino acids. Germline trimming cut 5 bases from V and 6 bases from J; bases unmatched to any gene: 7. The germline V gene has CDR1 MNHNY and CDR2 SVGAGI (reference sequence). The CDR3: CASSPLRTSGSNEQFF. As DNA, the CDR3 is TGTGCCAGCAGTCCTCTACGGACTAGCGGGAGCAATGAGCAGTTCTTC.

The chain carries TRBV2 and TRBJ1-6; D may be TRBD1 (6 bases). The germline gives CDR1 SNHLY, CDR2 FYNNEI. V lost 10 bases and J 1 base, leaving 8 bases between the germline ends. The CDR3 is 13 residues long. The CDR3 DNA reads as TGTGCCACCCAGGGGTCCTATAATTCACCCCTCCACTTT. Its translation: CATQGSYNSPLHF.

The V call is TRBV4-3, the J call TRBJ2-3; TRBD1 agrees at 7 bases. With V trimmed by 0 bases and J by 0 bases, 3 bases remained unmatched. The CDR3 has 16 amino acids. From germline, CDR1 is LGHNA and CDR2 YSLEER. The CDR3 loop reads CASSQDTGASTDTQYF. The DNA of the CDR3 is TGCGCCAGCAGCCAAGACACAGGGGCGAGCACAGATACGCAGTATTTT.

The V gene is TRBV28, the J gene TRBJ2-7, with 9 bases identical to TRBD1. The CDR3 spans 14 residues. Germline lookup yields CDR1 MDHEN and CDR2 SYDVKM. V shed 8 bases and J 6 bases; nucleotides not matched to a gene: 11. The CDR3 reads CASGTPEQGAEQYF. As DNA, the CDR3 is TGTGCCAGCGGAACACCAGAACAGGGGGCCGAGCAGTACTTC.

V and J are TRBV5-1 and TRBJ2-2; D uncertain. The CDR3 has 14 amino acids. The germline CDR1 and CDR2 sequences are SGHRS and YFSETQ. Trimming cost V 1 base and J 5 bases, with 9 bases left between them. The CDR3 DNA follows: TGCGCCAGCAGCTTGACACATATGACCGGGGAGCTGTTTTTT. Amino acids: CASSLTHMTGELFF.

The chain joins TRBV11-3 to TRBJ2-1; D is tentatively TRBD1 or TRBD2 (5 bases each). The CDR3 is made up of 14 amino acids. V shed 4 bases and J shed 7 bases, with 14 bases lying between them. The germline V gene has CDR1 SGHNT and CDR2 YENEEA. The CDR3 sequence is CASSSGTHRNEQFF. The CDR3 nucleotides read TGTGCCAGCAGCTCTGGGACCCACCGGAATGAGCAGTTCTTC. The whole variable domain, remainder taken from reference TRBV11-3 and TRBJ2-1, is EAGVVQSPRYKIIEKKQPVAFWCNPISGHNTLYWYLQNLGQGPELLIRYENEEAVDDSQLPKDRFSAERLKGVDSTLKIQPAELGDSAVYLCASSSGTHRNEQFFGPGTRLTVL.

The V call is TRBV2, the J call TRBJ1-2; D possibly corresponds to TRBD1 (5 bases). V was shortened by 6 bases and J by 8 bases, with 13 bases between the two germline ends. The germline V gene encodes CDR1 SNHLY and CDR2 FYNNEI. CDR3 length equals 12 residues. CDR3 in amino acids: CASSPGPAGYTF. The CDR3 nucleotides are TGTGCCAGCAGCCCGGGACCGGCAGGCTACACCTTC.

A word on this clone: The same CDR3 can be traced to other DNA sequences in this sample. The chain links TRBV30 to TRBJ2-7; D uncertain. The CDR3 length is 11 residues. Germline loops: CDR1 GTSNPN, CDR2 SVGIG (reference sequence). V gave up 1 base and J gave up 1 base, with 2 bases separating them. CDR3 loop: CAWSASYEQYF. The CDR3 region has the DNA TGTGCCTGGAGTGCTTCCTACGAGCAGTACTTC.

The chain uses TRBV28 and TRBJ2-1, with 9 bases matching TRBD1. Losses at the gene ends were 3 bases for V and 7 bases for J; bases not matched to a gene: 4. Germline V gives CDR1 MDHEN, CDR2 SYDVKM. The CDR3 extends over 14 amino acids. CDR3 residues: CASSLGQGVNEQFF. The CDR3 DNA is TGTGCCAGCAGTTTGGGACAGGGTGTAAATGAGCAGTTCTTC.

The chain combines TRBV6-5 with TRBJ2-7; TRBD1 agrees at 7 bases. V dropped 7 bases and J dropped 2; count of bases not matched to a gene: 5. Germline assignment: CDR1 MNHEY and CDR2 SVGAGI. This CDR3 comprises 13 residues. CDR3 sequence (DNA): TGTGCCAGCACCACCGGGACAGCCTACGAGCAGTACTTC. Its protein product is CASTTGTAYEQYF.

In nucleotides, the CDR3 is TGTGCCAGCAGAGAATCTGGGACAGGGGTCAGCGAGCAGTACTTC. Encoded protein: CASRESGTGVSEQYF. The chain has TRBV28 and TRBJ2-7; 10 bases line up with TRBD1. This CDR3 region has 15 residues. V gave up 6 bases and J gave up 6 bases; unmatched junction bases: 11. Germline V gives CDR1 MDHEN, CDR2 SYDVKM.

This chain links TRBV19 with TRBJ1-6; D uncertain. The length of the CDR3 is 15 residues. Trimming took 6 bases from V and 7 from J, leaving 16 bases between them. Germline lookup yields CDR1 LNHDA and CDR2 SQIVND (reference sequence). CDR3 loop: CASRKEQAINSPLHF. In DNA form, the CDR3 reads TGTGCCAGTAGGAAGGAGCAGGCCATAAATTCACCCCTCCACTTT.

J is TRBJ2-7 and V is TRBV6-5; TRBD2 might be the D (5 bases). Germline assignment: CDR1 MNHEY and CDR2 SVGAGI. V was cut by 4 bases and J by 2 bases, with 9 bases left in between. The CDR3 is 13 residues long. The CDR3 nucleotides are TGTGCCAGCAGTTCTTTCGGGACCTACGAGCAGTACTTC. It yields the protein CASSSFGTYEQYF.

The V and J genes are TRBV11-2 and TRBJ1-6, with D maybe TRBD1 (5 bases). The CDR3 extends over 14 amino acids. Trimming stripped 2 bases from V and 7 bases from J, with 9 bases between. CDR1 is SGHAT, CDR2 FQNNGV, per germline. As DNA, the CDR3 is TGTGCCAGCAGCTTAAAGGAGGGGAATTCACCCCTCCACTTT. Translating it yields CASSLKEGNSPLHF. Combining the CDR3 with reference TRBV11-2 and TRBJ1-6 gives the whole variable domain EAGVAQSPRYKIIEKRQSVAFWCNPISGHATLYWYQQILGQGPKLLIQFQNNGVVDDSQLPKDRFSAERLKGVDSTLKIQPAKLEDSAVYLCASSLKEGNSPLHFGNGTRLTVT.

Points on this clone: The sample holds other DNA sequences that translate to the same CDR3. The chain uses TRBV10-3 and TRBJ1-6; D not certain. Germline assignment: CDR1 ENHRY and CDR2 SYGVKD. The CDR3 has 14 residues. The V end was cut by 2 bases, the J end by 5 bases, with 7 bases between. DNA for the CDR3: TGTGCCATCAGTGAGGGTAGGGATAATTCACCCCTCCACTTT. As protein: CAISEGRDNSPLHF.

Notes on this clone: In the same sample, other DNA sequences code for this CDR3. V is TRBV11-2 and J is TRBJ1-3, with D unclear. Trimming stripped 5 bases from V and 4 bases from J, with 9 bases between. The CDR3 consists of 13 residues. In germline, CDR1 is SGHAT, CDR2 FQNNGV. The CDR3 region is CASSPAGGNTIYF. The CDR3 DNA is TGTGCCAGCAGCCCAGCGGGGGGAAACACCATATATTTT.

The gene calls are TRBV4-1 and TRBJ1-2; maybe TRBD1 (5 bases). V gave up 1 base and J gave up 5 bases, with 17 bases separating them. The CDR3 runs to 16 residues. Germline V gene sequence: CDR1 MGHRA, CDR2 YSYEKL. In DNA, the CDR3 is TGCGCCAGCAGCCAAGGGGTAGGGGTGACACCGTATGGCTACACCTTC. Translating gives CASSQGVGVTPYGYTF.

The rearrangement uses TRBV4-1 and TRBJ1-2; D remains unclear. V was shortened by 3 bases and J by 2 bases, with 10 bases between the two germline ends. Germline V gene lookup returns CDR1 MGHRA and CDR2 YSYEKL. This CDR3 is built from 14 residues. CDR3 DNA: TGCGCCAGCAGCCACGCCTTAAGCAACTATGGCTACACCTTC. As protein: CASSHALSNYGYTF.

The genes are TRBV28 and TRBJ2-5, with TRBD2 matching 10 bases. There are 16 residues in the CDR3. Germline V gives CDR1 MDHEN, CDR2 SYDVKM. V was clipped by 10 bases and J by 5 bases; unmatched bases: 16. The chain's CDR3 is CATLLLSGGAYETQYF. The CDR3 DNA follows: TGTGCCACACTACTACTCAGCGGGGGGGCCTACGAGACCCAGTACTTC.

The rearrangement uses TRBV19 and TRBJ1-5, with a possible D match to TRBD1 (5 bases). CDR1 is LNHDA and CDR2 is SQIVND in the germline V gene (reference sequence). Trimming took off 2 bases at V and 3 bases at J, with 11 bases between the two ends. This CDR3 is built from 15 residues. CDR3: CASSIRDGYNQPQHF. The DNA of the CDR3 is TGTGCCAGTAGTATAAGGGACGGATACAATCAGCCCCAGCATTTT.

The chain has TRBV5-5 and TRBJ2-7; D remains unclear. In germline, CDR1 is SGHKS, CDR2 YYEKEE (reference sequence). The CDR3 sequence is 14 residues long. V lost 3 bases, J lost 2 bases, and 12 bases lay in between. The CDR3 here is CASSSTGPAYEQYF. For the CDR3, the DNA is TGTGCCAGCAGCTCAACCGGGCCAGCCTACGAGCAGTACTTC.

This clone was seen only a few times. This sample includes further DNA sequences coding for the same CDR3. The chain carries TRBV6-5 and TRBJ2-2; the D gene could be TRBD1 or TRBD2 (5 bases each). The V gene lost 6 bases and the J gene lost 0 bases, with 8 bases spanning the gap. Germline values: CDR1 MNHEY, CDR2 SVGAGI. CDR3 length equals 14 residues. The CDR3 reads CASSRDPNTGELFF. Here the CDR3 DNA reads TGTGCCAGCAGCAGGGACCCGAACACCGGGGAGCTGTTTTTT.

The J gene is TRBJ2-7, the V gene TRBV4-1, with TRBD1 matching over 10 bases. J was trimmed by 5 bases and V by 5 bases; bases with no gene match: 6. From germline, CDR1 is MGHRA and CDR2 YSYEKL. There are 14 residues in the CDR3. CDR3 residues: CASSNRDRGHEQYF. The CDR3 DNA is TGCGCCAGCAGCAACCGGGACAGGGGCCACGAGCAGTACTTC.

This chain connects TRBV18 to TRBJ1-1, with a possible D match to TRBD1 (6 bases). The CDR3 contains 12 residues. The germline gives CDR1 KGHSH, CDR2 LQKENI. Between the trimmed V and J ends, which lost 5 bases and 7 bases, there was a span of 11 bases. CDR3 region: CASSSGQLEAFF. The CDR3 DNA reads as TGTGCCAGCTCATCTGGACAGCTTGAAGCTTTCTTT.

About this clone: The same CDR3 can be traced to other DNA sequences in this sample. The genes are TRBV20-1 and TRBJ2-1, with D unclear. This CDR3 spans 11 amino acids. In germline, CDR1 is DFQATT, CDR2 SNEGSKA (reference sequence). Trimming cost V 4 bases and J 5 bases, with 6 bases left between them. In DNA, the CDR3 is TGCAGTGCTACGCCTAACAATGAGCAGTTCTTC. Translation: CSATPNNEQFF.